This T cell receptor (beta chain) was identified during a study of radiotherapy plus CTLA-4 blockade in lung cancer. Study as a whole: Objective responses were seen in about a sixth of patients, disease control in about 30%. The study's findings and limits: Peripheral blood showed expansion of tumor-derived TCR clones after radiotherapy and ipilimumab. Together with interferon-beta, which increased in serum after radiation, early dynamic changes in blood T cell clones were reportedly the best predictors of response.

V lost 3 bases and J lost 2; bases outside the gene matches: 17. Germline V lookup: CDR1 SGDLS, CDR2 YYNGEE. CDR3 length equals 19 residues. On this clone itself: Antigen specificity is unknown.

In chemo-refractory metastatic non-small-cell lung cancer, patients got ipilimumab CTLA-4 blockade together with focal radiation. Profiled with immunoSEQ multiplex PCR; TCRdb holds only in-frame clones, not every one. Altogether some 90,000 clones are present, approximately 86% being singletons, with the ten largest covering 2% to 2.5%. The specimen was peripheral blood, collected from a patient treated with radiotherapy plus ipilimumab. This rearrangement joins TRBV9 to TRBJ1-2; 9 bases are a match to TRBD1. This receptor was identified in a human donor with non-small cell lung cancer who had a partial response to radiotherapy plus ipilimumab. In DNA, the CDR3 is TGTGCCAGCAGCGGGCCTTGGGGACAGGGCACACTTAAAAACTATGGCTACACCTTC. Its protein is CASSGPWGQGTLKNYGYTF.